This T cell receptor beta chain was sequenced for a study of T-cell memory formation after mild COVID-19. This CDR3 comprises 14 residues. With 6 bases clipped from V and 7 bases from J, the junction kept 9 bases outside the gene matches. The germline CDR1 and CDR2 sequences are SGHDN and FVKESK. This clonotype was seen only a few times. Its matching antigen is unknown. Study-level findings and limits: Some SARS-CoV-2-responding clones were already detected in memory before infection.

MiXCR, run by TCRdb on the 5' RACE reads, gives a single entry per CDR3 protein. The sample records approximately 440,000 distinct CDR3 sequences, approximately 20% being singletons. This receptor was obtained from an adult woman who had mild COVID-19 (a few samples of this study predate the infection). Cell type and time point are not known. The sequencing sample was made of PBMCs or a T cell subset sorted from them (not recorded which). The rearrangement joins TRBV14 to TRBJ2-4, with TRBD2 matching 7 bases. Written as DNA, the CDR3 is TGTGCCAGCAGTCCCGGGGAGGGGTGGAACATTCAGTACTTC. Amino acid sequence: CASSPGEGWNIQYF.